This T cell receptor (beta chain) was retrieved from a study of T cell clones after liver transplantation. Study-wide context: Immunosuppression withdrawal was tried within 2 years after liver transplantation in this trial. Findings and limits, study-wide: Post-transplant, graft-donor-reactive CD4 TCRbeta sequences in blood dropped significantly in most of the 8 subjects.

The protocol was immunoSEQ multiplex PCR, while the TCRdb copy is restricted to in-frame clones and leaves out a portion. The sample records 65,000 to 95,000 clones, under 90% being singletons. The CDR3 covers 16 residues. Germline V gives CDR1 SGHTA, CDR2 FQGNSA. J was trimmed by 4 bases and V by 2 bases; bases with no gene match: 3. This clone was observed a few times. Its target is not known. The rearrangement uses TRBV7-2 and TRBJ2-1, with 12 bases fitting TRBD2. This sequence originates from a human donor who received a liver transplant. The input for sequencing was CD4+ T cells from blood, taken before liver transplant. The CDR3 sequence: CASSLRTSGVYNEQFF. In nucleotides, the CDR3 is TGTGCCAGCAGCTTACGGACTAGCGGGGTTTACAATGAGCAGTTCTTC.